Presented here are 20 T cell receptor beta chains from one specimen sequenced in a study of T cells in Graves' hyperthyroidism and ophthalmopathy. RNA transcripts gave rise to amplified TCR beta CDR3 regions. First-round RT-PCR with HTBI primers amplified the TCR CDR3 region. TCRdb analysed the multiplex PCR reads with MiXCR anew, one entry per CDR3 protein. The table has roughly 500,000 distinct CDR3 sequences, roughly a quarter seen once. Input material: blood. These TCRs come from a woman in her 30s with Graves' ophthalmopathy.

This clonotype was picked up many times. The CDR3 protein is CASSVRAGTRGFELFF. CDR3 sequence (DNA): TGTGCCAGCAGCGTACGGGCCGGGACTAGAGGATTCGAGCTGTTTTTT. The chain is built from TRBV9 and TRBJ2-2; 8 bases line up with TRBD2. This CDR3 has 16 amino acids. The germline CDR1 and CDR2 sequences are SGDLS and YYNGEE. V shed 1 base and J 11 bases; nucleotides not matched to a gene: 13.

This clonotype was observed at least ten times. This chain joins TRBV18 and TRBJ1-1, with TRBD1 matching over 7 bases. V lost 5 bases, J lost 4 bases, and 13 bases stayed unmatched. The CDR3 loop spans 16 amino acids. From germline, CDR1 is KGHSH and CDR2 LQKENI. The CDR3: CASSSRQGWVITEAFF. In nucleotides, the CDR3 is TGTGCCAGCTCATCGCGACAGGGTTGGGTGATCACTGAAGCTTTCTTT.

This clonotype was seen ten or more times. The genes are TRBV6-1 and TRBJ2-5; possibly TRBD1 for D (6 bases). Germline CDR1 reads MNHNS; CDR2 reads SASEGT. This CDR3 spans 15 amino acids. V was clipped by 6 bases and J by 2 bases, with 16 bases between them. The chain's CDR3 is CASRGVEGQQETQYF. In nucleotides, the CDR3 is TGTGCCAGCAGGGGGGTCGAGGGACAACAAGAGACCCAGTACTTC.

This clonotype has a count of ten or more. The chain joins TRBV7-2 to TRBJ1-2; D uncertain. Germline V gene data show CDR1 as SGHTA and CDR2 as FQGNSA. The CDR3 loop spans 15 amino acids. V was pared by 0 bases and J by 4 bases, with 12 bases between. The CDR3 loop reads CASSLALFGVYGYTF. The CDR3 region has the DNA TGTGCCAGCAGCTTAGCGCTTTTCGGGGTCTATGGCTACACCTTC. Full variable domain (outside the CDR3, taken from reference TRBV7-2 and TRBJ1-2): GAGVSQSPSNKVTEKGKDVELRCDPISGHTALYWYRQSLGQGLEFLIYFQGNSAPDKSGLPSDRFSAERTGGSVSTLTIQRTQQEDSAVYLCASSLALFGVYGYTFGSGTRLTVV.

Ten or more counts support this clonotype. The chain carries TRBV6-1 and TRBJ2-7; the match to TRBD1 covers 7 bases. Germline CDR1 and CDR2: MNHNS and SASEGT. The length of the CDR3 is 11 residues. V lost 9 bases to trimming and J lost 4 bases; unmatched junction nucleotides: 3. This CDR3 is CASNRGYEQYF. CDR3 sequence (DNA): TGTGCCAGTAACAGGGGTTACGAGCAGTACTTC.

J is TRBJ1-1 and V is TRBV9, with 7 bases identical to TRBD1. Germline trimming cut 2 bases from V and 4 bases from J; bases unmatched to any gene: 11. The CDR3 extends over 16 amino acids. Germline values: CDR1 SGDLS, CDR2 YYNGEE. CDR3 in DNA: TGTGCCAGCAGCGTTCCCCCCCCTACAGGGGTCACTGAAGCTTTCTTT. It specifies CASSVPPPTGVTEAFF.

This clonotype was counted at least ten times. This sequence joins TRBV10-3 and TRBJ2-7, with D maybe TRBD2 (5 bases). Between the trimmed V and J ends, which lost 4 bases and 3 bases, there was a span of 13 bases. Germline V gives CDR1 ENHRY, CDR2 SYGVKD. CDR3 size: 14 residues. CDR3 in amino acids: CAISGVGERYEQYF. In DNA, the CDR3 is TGTGCCATCAGTGGGGTCGGGGAACGCTACGAGCAGTACTTC.

This clonotype was seen many times. The chain couples TRBV12-3 or TRBV12-4 to TRBJ1-2; D unresolved. The CDR3 contains 12 residues. Trimming shortened V by 7 bases and J by 8 bases, and 14 bases separated the two germline ends. The CDR3 nucleotides read TGTGCCAGCACCTCCCTCCCCGGGGGCTACACCTTC. Translating gives CASTSLPGGYTF.

This clonotype was seen ten or more times. This sequence joins TRBV5-1 and TRBJ1-1; D is possibly TRBD1 (5 bases). The length of the CDR3 is 15 residues. CDR1 is SGHRS, CDR2 YFSETQ, per germline. The V gene lost 4 bases and the J gene lost 3 bases, with 16 bases spanning the gap. The CDR3 sequence: CASSPTGRSDTEAFF. CDR3 sequence (DNA): TGCGCCAGCAGCCCGACGGGACGGTCAGACACTGAAGCTTTCTTT.

The sample holds many counts of this clonotype. The genes are TRBV30 and TRBJ1-5, with 7 bases fitting TRBD1. V was pared by 3 bases and J by 5 bases, with 4 bases of the junction left unmatched. The CDR3 runs to 13 residues. Germline values: CDR1 GTSNPN, CDR2 SVGIG (reference sequence). The chain's CDR3 is CAWSKQGDQPQHF. For the CDR3, the DNA is TGTGCCTGGAGCAAGCAGGGGGATCAGCCCCAGCATTTT. Looking up the rest from reference TRBV30 and TRBJ1-5 gives the full variable domain: SQTIHQWPATLVQPVGSPLSLECTVEGTSNPNLYWYRQAAGRGLQLLFYSVGIGQISSEVPQNLSASRPQDRQFILSSKKLLLSDSGFYLCAWSKQGDQPQHFGDGTRLSIL.

The sample holds many counts of this clonotype. This sequence joins TRBV4-2 and TRBJ1-2, with TRBD1 as a possible D gene (5 bases). This CDR3 is 15 amino acids long. V gave up 1 base and J gave up 4 bases, with 13 bases separating them. Germline CDR1 reads LGHNA; CDR2 reads YNFKEQ. This CDR3 reads CASSQVSVGTYGYTF. The CDR3 region has the DNA TGTGCCAGCAGCCAAGTGTCAGTGGGGACCTATGGCTACACCTTC.

Notes on this clonotype: The CDR3 does not close with the conserved phenylalanine or tryptophan, likely indicating a read error. The V gene is TRBV3-1, the J gene TRBJ1-5, with D unclear. V lost 1 base and J 0 bases, leaving 7 bases between the germline ends. The CDR3 is 15 residues long. Germline-derived CDR1 and CDR2 are LGHDT and YNNKEL (reference sequence). The CDR3 DNA is TGTGCCAGCAGCCAAGGGGATTATAGCAATCAGCCCCAGCATGTT. This translates into CASSQGDYSNQPQHV.

The rearrangement joins TRBV12-3 or TRBV12-4 to TRBJ1-2; no clear D. The CDR3 loop spans 15 amino acids. Trimming pared 4 bases from V and 0 bases from J, leaving 12 bases between. CDR3 DNA sequence: TGTGCCAGCAGTTACTCGAGGAATTCTAACTATGGCTACACCTTC. It is translated as CASSYSRNSNYGYTF.

This chain connects TRBV2 to TRBJ1-1; perhaps TRBD1 as D (6 bases). Germline V gives CDR1 SNHLY, CDR2 FYNNEI. The CDR3 has 13 residues. Between the trimmed V and J ends, which lost 4 bases and 6 bases, there was a span of 12 bases. The CDR3 nucleotides read TGTGCCAGCAGTGTGGGCAGGGGTCCTGAAGCTTTCTTT. It yields the protein CASSVGRGPEAFF.

The J gene is TRBJ1-2, the V gene TRBV18, with a possible D match to TRBD1 (6 bases). In germline, CDR1 is KGHSH, CDR2 LQKENI. The CDR3 runs to 15 residues. V was clipped by 3 bases and J by 3 bases, with 14 bases between them. DNA of the CDR3: TGTGCCAGCTCACCCTCGGGGGGGCCCGACTATGGCTACACCTTC. Translating it yields CASSPSGGPDYGYTF.

This clonotype has just a few counts. The V and J genes are TRBV6-5 and TRBJ2-7; perhaps TRBD1 as D (6 bases). CDR3 size: 13 residues. Germline CDR1 is MNHEY and CDR2 is SVGAGI. V was pared by 4 bases and J by 6 bases, with 13 bases between. CDR3 nucleotide sequence: TGTGCCAGCAGTTTTTCCCGACAGGCCGAGCAGTACTTC. Encoded protein: CASSFSRQAEQYF.

This clonotype was picked up many times. The gene calls are TRBV7-9 and TRBJ2-2, with D uncertain. V lost 4 bases, J lost 4 bases, and 7 bases lay in between. The CDR3 totals 13 residues. Germline assignment: CDR1 SEHNR and CDR2 FQNEAQ (reference sequence). The chain's CDR3 is CASSSMSTGELFF. In DNA, the CDR3 is TGTGCCAGCAGCTCAATGTCCACCGGGGAGCTGTTTTTT.

This clonotype appeared many times. The rearrangement links TRBV15 to TRBJ1-1, with D unclear. The germline V gene has CDR1 LNHNV and CDR2 YYDKDF (reference sequence). The V gene lost 9 bases and the J gene lost 6 bases, with 17 bases spanning the gap. The CDR3 spans 13 residues. CDR3 in amino acids: CATGEQTWPEAFF. CDR3 nucleotides: TGTGCCACAGGCGAGCAAACATGGCCTGAAGCTTTCTTT.

This clonotype showed up just a few times. J is TRBJ1-2 and V is TRBV12-3 or TRBV12-4; D remains unclear. The CDR3 has 15 residues. V shed 4 bases and J shed 7 bases, with 19 bases lying between them. For the CDR3, the DNA is TGTGCCAGCAGTTCTCAGACAAGGCACGAGGGTGGCTACACCTTC. Translation: CASSSQTRHEGGYTF.

The sample holds many counts of this clonotype. At one boundary the junction diverges from the germline segment, which might be a read error. The chain employs TRBV20-1 and TRBJ2-2; no firm D call. CDR1 and CDR2 from the germline V gene are DFQATT and SNEGSKA (reference sequence). The CDR3 is 14 amino acids. The CDR3 DNA is TGCAGTGCCAGAGTTTACGGAACGGACGGGGAGCTGTTTTTT. Amino acids: CSARVYGTDGELFF.